This T cell receptor beta chain was documented in a study of CD8+CD57+ T cells in acquired aplastic anemia. About the research overall: Mean DNA quantity obtained from sorted CD4+ and CD8+ cells was 2.5 to 4 ug.

Both TCR beta VDJ combination and CDR3 sequence profiling were carried out. Genomic DNA was the template for this profiling. From the reads, TCRdb called clonotypes with MiXCR, one entry per CDR3 protein. The sample consists of about 160,000 distinct CDR3 sequences, 35% to 55% of them appearing once. In germline, CDR1 is SEHNR, CDR2 FQNEAQ (reference sequence). After removal of 11 bases from V and 4 bases from J, the junction contained 8 bases not matched to a gene. The CDR3 runs to 13 residues. The rearrangement uses TRBV7-9 and TRBJ2-5, with 9 bases that match TRBD1. The sample taken for sequencing was sorted CD4+, CD8+, or CD8+CD57+ T cells (not recorded which) from PBMCs. The sequence was obtained from a human donor in good health. CDR3 sequence reads: CAGRQGGIETQYF. The CDR3 DNA follows: TGTGCCGGGAGACAGGGGGGGATAGAGACCCAGTACTTC.